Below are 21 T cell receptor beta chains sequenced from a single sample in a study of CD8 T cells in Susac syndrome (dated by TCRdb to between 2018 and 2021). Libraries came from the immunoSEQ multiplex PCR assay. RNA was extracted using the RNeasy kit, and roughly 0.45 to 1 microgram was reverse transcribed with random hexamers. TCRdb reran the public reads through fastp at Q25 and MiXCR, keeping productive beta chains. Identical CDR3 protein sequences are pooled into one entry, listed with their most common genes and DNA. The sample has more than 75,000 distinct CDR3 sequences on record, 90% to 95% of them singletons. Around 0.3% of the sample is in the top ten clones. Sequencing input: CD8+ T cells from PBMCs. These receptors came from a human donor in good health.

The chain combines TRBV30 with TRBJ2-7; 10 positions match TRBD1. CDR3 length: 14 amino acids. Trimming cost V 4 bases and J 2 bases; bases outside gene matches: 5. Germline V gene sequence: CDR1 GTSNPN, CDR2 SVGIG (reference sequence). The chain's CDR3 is CAWNGQGGTYEQYF. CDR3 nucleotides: TGTGCCTGGAATGGACAGGGGGGAACCTACGAGCAGTACTTC.

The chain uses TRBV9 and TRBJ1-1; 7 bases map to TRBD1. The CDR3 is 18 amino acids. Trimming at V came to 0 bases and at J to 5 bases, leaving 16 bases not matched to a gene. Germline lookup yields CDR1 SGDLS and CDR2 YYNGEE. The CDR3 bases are TGTGCCAGCAGCGTAGGCCAGACGACGGTAGACAGGGATACTGAAGCTTTCTTT. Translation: CASSVGQTTVDRDTEAFF.

CDR3 nucleotide sequence: TGTGCCAGCAGCGCCGGCGGGGAGCTGTTTTTT. Translating gives CASSAGGELFF. The J gene is TRBJ2-2, the V gene TRBV11-2; D unclear. The CDR3 has 11 residues. CDR1 and CDR2 (germline): SGHAT, FQNNGV. Trimming removed 5 bases from V and 7 bases from J, with 5 bases in between. Variable domain in full (rest from reference TRBV11-2 and TRBJ2-2): EAGVAQSPRYKIIEKRQSVAFWCNPISGHATLYWYQQILGQGPKLLIQFQNNGVVDDSQLPKDRFSAERLKGVDSTLKIQPAKLEDSAVYLCASSAGGELFFGEGSRLTVL.

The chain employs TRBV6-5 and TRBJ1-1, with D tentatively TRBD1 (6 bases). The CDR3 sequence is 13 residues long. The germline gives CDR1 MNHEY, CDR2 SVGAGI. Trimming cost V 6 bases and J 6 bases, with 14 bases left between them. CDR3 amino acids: CASRELGGPEAFF. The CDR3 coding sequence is TGTGCCAGCAGGGAGCTGGGGGGCCCTGAAGCTTTCTTT.

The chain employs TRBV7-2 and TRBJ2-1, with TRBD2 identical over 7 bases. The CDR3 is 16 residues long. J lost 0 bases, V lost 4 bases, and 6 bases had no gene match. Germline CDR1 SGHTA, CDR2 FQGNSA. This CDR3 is CASSSGGNPSYNEQFF. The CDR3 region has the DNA TGTGCCAGCAGCTCCGGGGGGAACCCCTCCTACAATGAGCAGTTCTTC.

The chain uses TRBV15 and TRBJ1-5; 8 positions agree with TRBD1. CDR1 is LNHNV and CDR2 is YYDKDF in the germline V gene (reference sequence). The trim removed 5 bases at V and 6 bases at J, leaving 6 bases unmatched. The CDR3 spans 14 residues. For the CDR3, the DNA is TGTGCCACCAGCCCCCGGACAGGGCTTCAGCCCCAGCATTTT. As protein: CATSPRTGLQPQHF.

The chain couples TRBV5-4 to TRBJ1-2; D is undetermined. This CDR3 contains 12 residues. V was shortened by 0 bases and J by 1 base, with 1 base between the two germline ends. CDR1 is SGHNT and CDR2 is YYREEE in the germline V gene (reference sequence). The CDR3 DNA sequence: TGTGCCAGCAGCTTGGATAACTATGGCTACACCTTC. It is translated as CASSLDNYGYTF.

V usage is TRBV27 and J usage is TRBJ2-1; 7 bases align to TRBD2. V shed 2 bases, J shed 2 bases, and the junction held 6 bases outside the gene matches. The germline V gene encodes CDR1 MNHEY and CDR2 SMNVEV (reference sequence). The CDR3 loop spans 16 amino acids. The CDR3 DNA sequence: TGTGCCAGCAGTTTAAGCGGGACGATCACCTACAATGAGCAGTTCTTC. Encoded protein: CASSLSGTITYNEQFF.

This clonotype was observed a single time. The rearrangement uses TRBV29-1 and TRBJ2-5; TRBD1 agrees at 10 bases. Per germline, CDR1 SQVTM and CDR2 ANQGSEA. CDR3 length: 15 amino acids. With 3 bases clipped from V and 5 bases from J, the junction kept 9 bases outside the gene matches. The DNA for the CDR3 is TGCAGCGTTGAGCCCCGACAGGGGGCGGGGGAGACCCAGTACTTC. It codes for CSVEPRQGAGETQYF.

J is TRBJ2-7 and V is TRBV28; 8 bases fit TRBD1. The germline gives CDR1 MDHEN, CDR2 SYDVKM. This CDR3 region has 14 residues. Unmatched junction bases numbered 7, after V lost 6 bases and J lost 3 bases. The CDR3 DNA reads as TGTGCCAGCAGAAAGCGACAGGGGCACTACGAGCAGTACTTC. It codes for CASRKRQGHYEQYF.

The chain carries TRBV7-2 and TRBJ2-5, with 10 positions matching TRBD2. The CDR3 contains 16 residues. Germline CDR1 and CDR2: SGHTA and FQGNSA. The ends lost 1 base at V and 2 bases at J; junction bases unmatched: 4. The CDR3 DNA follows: TGTGCCAGCAGCTTAGTACTAGCGGGGATACAAGAGACCCAGTACTTC. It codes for CASSLVLAGIQETQYF.

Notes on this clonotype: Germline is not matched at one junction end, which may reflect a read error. The CDR3 reads CASSLEGAEAFF. The CDR3 coding sequence is TGTGCCAGCAGCTTGGAGGGTGCTGAAGCTTTCTTT. The chain carries TRBV5-1 and TRBJ1-1; no clear D gene. Germline V gene data show CDR1 as SGHRS and CDR2 as YFSETQ. This CDR3 is 12 amino acids long.

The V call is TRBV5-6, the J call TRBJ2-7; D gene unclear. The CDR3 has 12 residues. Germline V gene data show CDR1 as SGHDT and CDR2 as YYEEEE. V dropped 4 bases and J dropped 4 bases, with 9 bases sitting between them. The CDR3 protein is CASSAVFYEQYF. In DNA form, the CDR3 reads TGTGCCAGCAGCGCCGTCTTTTACGAGCAGTACTTC.

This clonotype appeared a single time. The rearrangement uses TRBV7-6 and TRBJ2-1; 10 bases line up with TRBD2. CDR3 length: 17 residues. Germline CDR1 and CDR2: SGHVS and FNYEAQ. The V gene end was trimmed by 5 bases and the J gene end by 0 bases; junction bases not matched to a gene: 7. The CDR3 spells CASSQGSGGSSYNEQFF. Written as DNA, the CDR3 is TGTGCCAGCAGCCAGGGTAGCGGGGGGAGCTCCTACAATGAGCAGTTCTTC.

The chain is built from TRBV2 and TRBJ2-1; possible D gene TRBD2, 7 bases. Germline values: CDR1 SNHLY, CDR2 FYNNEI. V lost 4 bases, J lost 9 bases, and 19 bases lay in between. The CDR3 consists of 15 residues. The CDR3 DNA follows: TGTGCCAGCAGTGTCCGGGGGGCCCGAGGTACTGAGCAGTTCTTC. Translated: CASSVRGARGTEQFF.

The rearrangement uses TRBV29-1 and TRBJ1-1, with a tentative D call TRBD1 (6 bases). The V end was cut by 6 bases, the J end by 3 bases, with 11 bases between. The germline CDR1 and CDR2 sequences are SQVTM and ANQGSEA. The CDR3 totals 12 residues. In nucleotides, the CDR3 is TGCAGCGTGTCTACAGGGTACACTGAAGCTTTCTTT. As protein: CSVSTGYTEAFF.

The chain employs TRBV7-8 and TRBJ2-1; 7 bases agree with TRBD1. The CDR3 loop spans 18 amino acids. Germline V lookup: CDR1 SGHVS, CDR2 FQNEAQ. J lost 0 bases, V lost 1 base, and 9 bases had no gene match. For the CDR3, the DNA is TGTGCCAGCAGCTTAGGAGGGACAGTCCCGAGCTCCTACAATGAGCAGTTCTTC. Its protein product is CASSLGGTVPSSYNEQFF.

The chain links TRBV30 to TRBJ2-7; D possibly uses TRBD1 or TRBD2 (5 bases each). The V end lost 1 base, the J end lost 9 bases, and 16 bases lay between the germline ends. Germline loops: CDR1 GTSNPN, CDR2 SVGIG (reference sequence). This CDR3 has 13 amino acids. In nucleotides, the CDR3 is TGTGCCTGGAGTGCCGGGACCTCAAGCAGGCAGTACTTC. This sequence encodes CAWSAGTSSRQYF.

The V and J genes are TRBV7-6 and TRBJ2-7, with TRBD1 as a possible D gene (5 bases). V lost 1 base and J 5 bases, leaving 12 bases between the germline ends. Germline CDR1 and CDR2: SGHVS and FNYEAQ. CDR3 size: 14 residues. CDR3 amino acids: CASSLGSGNHEQYF. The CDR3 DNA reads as TGTGCCAGCAGCTTAGGTTCAGGGAACCACGAGCAGTACTTC.

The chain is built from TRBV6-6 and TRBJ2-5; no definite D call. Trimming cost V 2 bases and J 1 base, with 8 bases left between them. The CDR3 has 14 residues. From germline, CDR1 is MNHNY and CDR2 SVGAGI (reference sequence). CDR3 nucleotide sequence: TGTGCCAGCAGTTACGAGGCAATCCAAGAGACCCAGTACTTC. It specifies CASSYEAIQETQYF.

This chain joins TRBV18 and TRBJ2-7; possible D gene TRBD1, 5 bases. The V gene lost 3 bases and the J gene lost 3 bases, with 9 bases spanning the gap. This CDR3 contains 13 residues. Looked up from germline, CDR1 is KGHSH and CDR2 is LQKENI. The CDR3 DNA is TGTGCCAGCTCACCCAGCGACAGCTACGAGCAGTACTTC. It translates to CASSPSDSYEQYF.